This T cell receptor beta chain derives from a study of regulatory T cells in long-lasting Graves disease. Building the TCR beta libraries relied on iRepertoire HTBI primers, and CDR3 regions underwent Arm-PCR. TCRdb redid the calling of the multiplex PCR reads with MiXCR, one entry per CDR3 protein. There are fewer than 450,000 distinct CDR3 sequences in the sample; around 20% occur only once, and less than 25% lies in the top ten. On this clonotype: A much larger clone differs by one base, so this may be a read error.

This CDR3 region has 15 residues. V was pared by 2 bases and J by 7 bases, with 14 bases between. Time point reported: persistent/refractory GD, antithyroid drugs over 5 years with positive TRAb. Extracted PBMC RNA gave rise to the TCR library. Graves' disease diagnosis followed American Thyroid Association guidelines. With EDTA tubes as the receptacles, approximately 8.2 milliliters of peripheral blood were drawn. The sample here was peripheral blood mononuclear cells (PBMCs), taken when the disease was refractory, from a patient treated with antithyroid drugs. This receptor was identified in a female donor with Graves disease. The chain combines TRBV12-3 or TRBV12-4 with TRBJ2-2, with unresolved D. The CDR3 sequence: CASSLTRLVGGELFF. CDR3 in DNA: TGTGCCAGCAGTTTAACGAGGTTGGTCGGCGGGGAGCTGTTTTTT.